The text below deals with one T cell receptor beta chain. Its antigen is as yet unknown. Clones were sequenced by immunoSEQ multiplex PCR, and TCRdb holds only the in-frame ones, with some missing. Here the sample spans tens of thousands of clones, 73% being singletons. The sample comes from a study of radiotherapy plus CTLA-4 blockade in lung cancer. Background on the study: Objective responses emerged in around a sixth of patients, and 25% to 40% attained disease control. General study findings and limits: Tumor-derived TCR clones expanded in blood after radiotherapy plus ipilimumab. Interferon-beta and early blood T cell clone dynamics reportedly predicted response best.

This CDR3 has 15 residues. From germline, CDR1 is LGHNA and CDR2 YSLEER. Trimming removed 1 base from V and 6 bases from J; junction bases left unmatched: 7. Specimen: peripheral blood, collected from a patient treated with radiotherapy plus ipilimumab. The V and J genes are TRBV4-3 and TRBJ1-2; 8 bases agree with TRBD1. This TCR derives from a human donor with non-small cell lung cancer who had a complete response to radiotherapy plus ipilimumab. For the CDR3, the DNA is TGCGCCAGCAGCCAAGCACGGACAGGGTTCAATGGCTACACCTTC. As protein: CASSQARTGFNGYTF.